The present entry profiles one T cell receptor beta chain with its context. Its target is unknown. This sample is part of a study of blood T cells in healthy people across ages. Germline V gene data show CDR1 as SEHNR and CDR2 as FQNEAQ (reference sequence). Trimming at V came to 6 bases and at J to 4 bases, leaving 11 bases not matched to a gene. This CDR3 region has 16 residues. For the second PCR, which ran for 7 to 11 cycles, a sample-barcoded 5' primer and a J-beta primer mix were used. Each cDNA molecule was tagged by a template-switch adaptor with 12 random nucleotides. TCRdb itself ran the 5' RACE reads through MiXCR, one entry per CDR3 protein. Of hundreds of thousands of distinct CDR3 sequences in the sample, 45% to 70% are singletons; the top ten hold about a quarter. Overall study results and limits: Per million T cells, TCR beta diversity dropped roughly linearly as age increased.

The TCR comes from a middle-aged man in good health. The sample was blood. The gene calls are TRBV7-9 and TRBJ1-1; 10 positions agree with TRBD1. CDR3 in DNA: TGTGCCAGCAGGCCCGGGACAGGGGAGGGGAGCACTGAAGCTTTCTTT. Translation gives CASRPGTGEGSTEAFF. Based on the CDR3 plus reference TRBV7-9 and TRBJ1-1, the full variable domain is DTGVSQNPRHKITKRGQNVTFRCDPISEHNRLYWYRQTLGQGPEFLTYFQNEAQLEKSRLLSDRFSAERPKGSFSTLEIQRTEQGDSAMYLCASRPGTGEGSTEAFFGQGTRLTVV.